The count of the clone carrying this TCR beta chain is one. This sample was included in a study of blood T cell repertoires in COVID-19. Study-level information: COVID-19 samples from acute and convalescent phases originated in the United States, Italy and Spain. PBMCs, B-cell-depleted T cells, or T cells provided the cDNA or gDNA that made up the material.

V was pared by 7 bases and J by 4 bases, with 7 bases of the junction left unmatched. The CDR3 runs 14 residues. The germline CDR1 and CDR2 sequences are MNHEY and SMNVEV (reference sequence). Source study methods: Nucleated cell number was recorded as an estimate derived from reference gene primer amplification. Assay: immunoSEQ multiplex PCR; the TCRdb copy retains only in-frame clones and omits some. V and J calls and clone size are those listed in that table; D and trimming were worked out from the DNA. The profile shows about 230,000 clones, approximately 80% of them singletons. Sequenced: peripheral blood. This receptor was obtained from a man aged 35 to 55 with acute or convalescent COVID-19. The rearrangement links TRBV27 to TRBJ2-1; 7 bases fit TRBD2. CDR3 amino acids: CASKRGVNYNEQFF. In nucleotides, the CDR3 is TGTGCCAGCAAGCGGGGTGTTAATTACAATGAGCAGTTCTTC.